Following are 4 T cell receptor beta chains from one sample sequenced in a study of blood T cell repertoires in COVID-19. This table comes from immunoSEQ multiplex PCR, and its TCRdb copy is limited to in-frame clones, with some not included. In the table there are under 300,000 clones, roughly 93% of which are singletons. Sequenced: PBMCs or T cells enriched from blood (not recorded which). These receptors all stem from a middle-aged woman with acute COVID-19.

The chain employs TRBV7-2 and TRBJ2-1; TRBD2 might be the D (5 bases). CDR3 length: 15 residues. CDR1 is SGHTA, CDR2 FQGNSA, per germline. Trimming removed 1 base at V and 4 bases at J, with 11 bases between. The CDR3 spells CASSLESGLYNEQFF. DNA of the CDR3: TGTGCCAGCAGCTTAGAAAGCGGCTTATACAATGAGCAGTTCTTC.

This rearrangement joins TRBV6-5 to TRBJ1-5; D is unresolved. CDR1 and CDR2 from the germline V gene are MNHEY and SVGAGI. The CDR3 has 14 amino acids. Trimming left V 6 bases short and J 5 bases short, with 14 bases between. CDR3: CASRQTKGDQPQHF. The CDR3, as DNA: TGTGCCAGCAGGCAGACAAAGGGAGATCAGCCCCAGCATTTT.

This clone was seen just once. The genes are TRBV3-1 (or the pseudogene TRBV3-2) and TRBJ1-1; D is ambiguous. Per the germline V gene, CDR1 is LGHDT and CDR2 is YNNKEL (reference sequence). CDR3 size: 13 residues. The V end lost 5 bases, the J end lost 2 bases, and 9 bases lay between the germline ends. The CDR3 nucleotides read TGTGCCAGCAGCACCGGGAAAAACACTGAAGCTTTCTTT. Residues: CASSTGKNTEAFF.

The chain couples TRBV29-1 to TRBJ2-2, with D possibly matching TRBD2 (6 bases). CDR3 length equals 15 residues. The V gene lost 6 bases and the J gene lost 2 bases, with 16 bases spanning the gap. Germline loops: CDR1 SQVTM, CDR2 ANQGSEA. CDR3 in DNA: TGCAGCGTAACGAAAGGCGGGGTAAACACCGGGGAGCTGTTTTTT. As protein: CSVTKGGVNTGELFF.